This entry features one TCR beta chain sequence. Its antigen is currently unknown. The sample comes from a study of CD8+ T cells in alopecia areata. On the study more broadly: Treated patients were given oral tofacitinib, which was dosed at 5 to 10 mg twice daily.

Sequencing templates came from extracted RNA that was reverse transcribed into cDNA. Only in-frame clones appear in the TCRdb table, and some are missing; sequencing was by immunoSEQ multiplex PCR. The sample lists roughly 220,000 clones; approximately 67% were seen once. The treatment is: oral pan-JAK inhibitor, 5-10 mg twice daily. PBMC-derived CD4+ and CD8+ T cells were sorted. Study conclusions and caveats: Tofacitinib produced a significant decrease in scalp clonality and in expanded CD8+ clones among the top 100. While tofacitinib was given, many expanded lesional clones persisted in scalp and blood.

The V gene lost 3 bases and the J gene lost 3 bases, with 17 bases spanning the gap. Germline V gene data show CDR1 as MNHEY and CDR2 as SMNVEV (reference sequence). The CDR3 is 16 amino acids. The sequences come from CD4+ T cells sorted from blood, collected at approximately week 42, from a patient treated with tofacitinib. The rearrangement joins TRBV27 to TRBJ1-2; D may be TRBD1 (5 bases). The sequence derives from a human donor with alopecia areata. This chain's CDR3 is CASSFRGNPSDYGYTF. CDR3 coding DNA: TGTGCCAGCAGTTTCCGGGGCAACCCTAGTGACTATGGCTACACCTTC.